A single sample gave rise to the 29 T cell receptor beta chains below, sequenced in a study of untreated major depressive disorder. Overall study results and limits: Depressed patients' CD4+ T cells carried increased TRBV05-01 (Vbeta 5.1) usage versus control CD4+ T cells.

Assay: immunoSEQ multiplex PCR; the TCRdb copy retains only in-frame clones and omits some. The table includes 10,000 to 15,000 clones, about nine tenths detected once. These TCRs are of unknown antigen specificity. The sample was CD4+ T cells from PBMCs. Every receptor here comes from a man aged 25-45 years with major depressive disorder.

The V call is TRBV6-1, the J call TRBJ2-7; the D is unclear. Per germline, CDR1 MNHNS and CDR2 SASEGT. V lost 6 bases and J 2 bases, leaving 11 bases between the germline ends. This CDR3 comprises 13 residues. The CDR3 DNA sequence: TGTGCCAGCAGGGGCAGGAATACCTACGAGCAGTACTTC. It is translated as CASRGRNTYEQYF.

The genes are TRBV18 and TRBJ1-1, with 9 bases lining up with TRBD1. V shed 5 bases, J shed 3 bases, and the junction held 4 bases outside the gene matches. The CDR3 has 14 residues. Germline V gene data show CDR1 as KGHSH and CDR2 as LQKENI. The CDR3 DNA is TGTGCCAGCTCAAAAGACAGGGGGTACACTGAAGCTTTCTTT. This encodes CASSKDRGYTEAFF.

This clone was counted once. The chain couples TRBV5-1 to TRBJ2-5; 8 bases line up with TRBD1. This CDR3 has 15 amino acids. With V trimmed by 1 base and J by 2 bases, 4 bases remained unmatched. CDR1 is SGHRS and CDR2 is YFSETQ in the germline V gene. In DNA form, the CDR3 reads TGCGCCAGCAGCTTGTATCGACAGGGGCAAGAGACCCAGTACTTC. Translation: CASSLYRQGQETQYF.

The chain is built from TRBV29-1 and TRBJ2-7, with a possible D match to TRBD2 (6 bases). Germline CDR1 is SQVTM and CDR2 is ANQGSEA. The CDR3 loop spans 12 amino acids. Deletions cut 3 bases from V and 2 bases from J, with 8 bases between. CDR3 DNA sequence: TGCAGCGTTGATAGCGGAACCTACGAGCAGTACTTC. Translated: CSVDSGTYEQYF.

This chain joins TRBV6-1 and TRBJ2-3; D is possibly TRBD2 (7 bases). This CDR3 spans 13 amino acids. V was pared by 3 bases and J by 6 bases, with 10 bases between. CDR1 and CDR2 (germline): MNHNS, SASEGT. The DNA for the CDR3 is TGTGCCAGCAGTGAGGGGGGGCGGGATACGCAGTATTTT. Its protein is CASSEGGRDTQYF.

The rearrangement joins TRBV28 to TRBJ2-7; a weak D match, TRBD2 (6 bases). The germline V gene has CDR1 MDHEN and CDR2 SYDVKM. V was pared by 6 bases and J by 5 bases, with 11 bases between. This CDR3 contains 12 residues. CDR3 in DNA: TGTGCCAGCAGCCTAGGAGGGCACGAGCAGTACTTC. Translating it yields CASSLGGHEQYF.

The chain is built from TRBV5-1 and TRBJ1-1; TRBD1 aligns across 8 bases. V was clipped by 2 bases and J by 6 bases; unmatched bases: 6. The CDR3 runs to 14 residues. Germline values: CDR1 SGHRS, CDR2 YFSETQ. In DNA form, the CDR3 reads TGCGCCAGCAGCTTTCGCGACAGGGGTTCTGAAGCTTTCTTT. Translation: CASSFRDRGSEAFF.

The rearrangement links TRBV19 to TRBJ1-2; D unresolved. The V gene's germline CDR1 is LNHDA and CDR2 SQIVND (reference sequence). V lost 3 bases and J lost 6, with 14 bases in between. The CDR3 is 14 residues long. The CDR3 protein is CASSILTSSNGYTF. CDR3 coding DNA: TGTGCCAGTAGTATCTTAACATCGTCCAATGGCTACACCTTC.

The chain is built from TRBV6-1 and TRBJ1-3; D may be TRBD1 (6 bases). Germline CDR1 reads MNHNS; CDR2 reads SASEGT. Trimming took 1 base from V and 0 from J, leaving 7 bases between them. The CDR3 is 15 residues long. The DNA for the CDR3 is TGTGCCAGCAGTGAAGAAGGGGGCTCTGGAAACACCATATATTTT. Translation: CASSEEGGSGNTIYF.

The chain uses TRBV18 and TRBJ1-6; 10 nucleotides line up with TRBD1. The CDR3 spans 17 residues. The V segment lost 4 bases and the J segment 10 bases; nucleotides outside the gene matches: 13. The germline V gene encodes CDR1 KGHSH and CDR2 LQKENI. This CDR3 reads CASSRAGTGVQGSPLHF. The CDR3 DNA follows: TGTGCCAGCTCACGAGCCGGGACAGGGGTTCAAGGATCACCCCTCCACTTT.

The chain joins TRBV28 to TRBJ2-5; either TRBD1 or TRBD2 may supply D (5 bases each). The V end was cut by 5 bases, the J end by 2 bases, with 9 bases between. CDR1 MDHEN and CDR2 SYDVKM come from the germline V gene. CDR3 length: 13 amino acids. CDR3 amino acids: CASSPGPQETQYF. Here the CDR3 DNA reads TGTGCCAGCAGTCCGGGACCACAAGAGACCCAGTACTTC.

This clone was detected once. Written as DNA, the CDR3 is TGCAGCGTTGAGGAAAGTATGAACACCGGGGAGCTGTTTTTT. This sequence encodes CSVEESMNTGELFF. The V call is TRBV29-1, the J call TRBJ2-2, with D unclear. CDR1 is SQVTM and CDR2 is ANQGSEA in the germline V gene. The CDR3 covers 14 residues. Trimming removed 3 bases from V and 1 base from J, with 9 bases in between.

The rearrangement uses TRBV2 and TRBJ2-1, with D perhaps TRBD1 (6 bases). Trimming took 5 bases from V and 6 from J, leaving 17 bases between them. CDR3 length: 15 amino acids. Germline values: CDR1 SNHLY, CDR2 FYNNEI. The CDR3 coding sequence is TGTGCCAGCAGTTCCAGGGGCCCGGTGGGCAATGAGCAGTTCTTC. Translation: CASSSRGPVGNEQFF.

The genes are TRBV7-3 and TRBJ1-1; D ambiguous. The CDR3 loop spans 14 amino acids. V lost 5 bases to trimming and J lost 4 bases, with 14 bases between them. The germline V gene encodes CDR1 SGHTA and CDR2 FQGTGA. In DNA form, the CDR3 reads TGTGCCAGCAGCCCACAGCCCTTGAGCACTGAAGCTTTCTTT. Its protein product is CASSPQPLSTEAFF.

The chain carries TRBV6-1 and TRBJ1-1; D remains ambiguous. The germline V gene has CDR1 MNHNS and CDR2 SASEGT. This CDR3 spans 14 amino acids. Trimming took off 2 bases at V and 1 base at J, with 8 bases between the two ends. The chain's CDR3 is CASSESIRNTEAFF. CDR3 sequence (DNA): TGTGCCAGCAGTGAATCGATCAGGAACACTGAAGCTTTCTTT.

CDR3: CASGGRTSGTDTQYF. In DNA form, the CDR3 reads TGTGCCAGTGGGGGACGAACTTCGGGCACAGATACGCAGTATTTT. The chain links TRBV19 to TRBJ2-3; D tentatively fits TRBD1 or TRBD2 (5 bases each). The CDR3 has 15 amino acids. V lost 8 bases, J lost 1 base, and 16 bases lay in between. The V gene's germline CDR1 is LNHDA and CDR2 SQIVND (reference sequence).

In this sample, this clone turned up a few times. J is TRBJ2-5 and V is TRBV5-1; D perhaps matches TRBD2 (5 bases). Germline CDR1 reads SGHRS; CDR2 reads YFSETQ. This CDR3 spans 15 amino acids. The V gene lost 3 bases and the J gene lost 5 bases, with 17 bases spanning the gap. The CDR3 nucleotides read TGCGCCAGCAGCTCCCAATCAGGAGGCAGGGAGACCCAGTACTTC. This gives the protein CASSSQSGGRETQYF.

The CDR3 DNA follows: TGTGCAAGTCGCCCCTGGGACAGGGAAGACTCCTATAATTCACCCCTCCACTTT. Translation: CASRPWDREDSYNSPLHF. The chain has TRBV12-2 and TRBJ1-6; no DNA check was done on the table's D call, TRBD1. TRBV12-2 is assigned pseudogene status. This CDR3 has 18 amino acids.

This chain connects TRBV11-2 to TRBJ1-1, with 7 bases fitting TRBD1. Trimming removed 4 bases from V and 5 bases from J; junction bases left unmatched: 7. This CDR3 spans 14 amino acids. Germline values: CDR1 SGHAT, CDR2 FQNNGV. CDR3 nucleotides: TGTGCCAGCAGCTCCCCCCAGGGGGGGACTGAAGCTTTCTTT. Residues: CASSSPQGGTEAFF.

This clone was seen a single time. The V call is TRBV11-2, the J call TRBJ1-4; 7 nucleotides align to TRBD1. V shed 3 bases and J 7 bases; nucleotides not matched to a gene: 11. Germline loops: CDR1 SGHAT, CDR2 FQNNGV. The CDR3 runs 16 residues. The CDR3 region is CASSFASNRGSEKLFF. The CDR3 nucleotides read TGTGCCAGCAGCTTCGCCTCCAACAGGGGAAGTGAAAAACTGTTTTTT.

The chain uses TRBV9 and TRBJ1-2; maybe TRBD1 (5 bases). CDR1 is SGDLS, CDR2 YYNGEE, per germline. The CDR3 loop spans 15 amino acids. Trimming cost V 2 bases and J 2 bases, with 13 bases left between them. CDR3 protein: CASSVDTGTNYGYTF. The CDR3 DNA follows: TGTGCCAGCAGCGTGGACACCGGGACCAACTATGGCTACACCTTC.

This rearrangement joins TRBV6-1 to TRBJ1-5; D is unresolved. The ends were cut back, 0 bases at V and 5 bases at J, with 8 bases in the middle. The CDR3 consists of 14 residues. The germline V gene encodes CDR1 MNHNS and CDR2 SASEGT. CDR3 sequence: CASSEARADQPQHF. The CDR3 bases are TGTGCCAGCAGTGAAGCAAGGGCAGATCAGCCCCAGCATTTT.

The chain recombines TRBV27 with TRBJ2-5, with TRBD1 identical over 8 bases. Germline V gives CDR1 MNHEY, CDR2 SMNVEV (reference sequence). The CDR3 loop spans 17 amino acids. The V segment lost 4 bases and the J segment 1 base; nucleotides outside the gene matches: 11. Here the CDR3 DNA reads TGTGCCAGCAGTTCCCGGACAGGGTGGTTAGCCCAAGAGACCCAGTACTTC. Translation gives CASSSRTGWLAQETQYF.

V and J are TRBV6-5 and TRBJ2-5; D possibly matches TRBD1 or TRBD2 (7 bases each). There are 13 residues in the CDR3. Trimming removed 11 bases from V and 0 bases from J, with 13 bases in between. CDR1 is MNHEY and CDR2 is SVGAGI in the germline V gene. This CDR3 reads CARGDSHQETQYF. The CDR3 nucleotides read TGTGCCCGGGGGGACAGCCACCAAGAGACCCAGTACTTC.

Remarks on this clone: The sample holds other DNA sequences that translate to the same CDR3. The genes are TRBV5-1 and TRBJ2-1; 11 bases align to TRBD2. Germline V CDR1 and CDR2: SGHRS, YFSETQ. The CDR3 spans 17 residues. V trimming: 6 bases; J trimming: 4 bases; junction bases outside the gene matches: 12. The CDR3 sequence is CASTYSGTSGVYNEQFF. The CDR3 nucleotides read TGCGCCAGCACCTACTCCGGGACTAGCGGAGTGTACAATGAGCAGTTCTTC.

The chain has TRBV6-5 and TRBJ2-3; D is unresolved. Germline CDR1 is MNHEY and CDR2 is SVGAGI. The CDR3 spans 13 residues. V gave up 5 bases and J gave up 2 bases, with 8 bases separating them. This CDR3 is CASSVTYTDTQYF. In DNA form, the CDR3 reads TGTGCCAGCAGTGTGACCTACACAGATACGCAGTATTTT.

The rearrangement uses TRBV6-5 and TRBJ1-3; D is unclear. Per the germline V gene, CDR1 is MNHEY and CDR2 is SVGAGI. There are 14 residues in the CDR3. V dropped 2 bases and J dropped 0 bases, with 5 bases sitting between them. As DNA, the CDR3 is TGTGCCAGCAGTTACGCGGTCTCTGGAAACACCATATATTTT. Protein sequence: CASSYAVSGNTIYF.

The chain joins TRBV11-1 to TRBJ2-7; D ambiguous. The germline V gene has CDR1 SGHAT and CDR2 FQDESV (reference sequence). The CDR3 extends over 14 amino acids. Trimming cost V 3 bases and J 0 bases, with 9 bases left between them. CDR3: CASSLMQISYEQYF. The CDR3 DNA sequence: TGTGCCAGCAGCTTGATGCAGATCTCCTACGAGCAGTACTTC.

V is TRBV28 and J is TRBJ2-7; D might be TRBD2 (6 bases). The V end was cut by 6 bases, the J end by 2 bases, with 14 bases between. Germline V gives CDR1 MDHEN, CDR2 SYDVKM. The CDR3 is 14 residues long. CDR3 nucleotides: TGTGCCAGCAGCTCCGGGACTTTTCCCTACGAGCAGTACTTC. Protein: CASSSGTFPYEQYF.